The rows below give T cell receptor beta chains drawn from one sample of a study of stem cell transplantation in POMP-related autoinflammatory disease. Profiled with immunoSEQ multiplex PCR; TCRdb holds only in-frame clones, not every one. The profile shows about 68,000 clones, approximately 90% of them singletons. The sequenced sample was CD4+ T cells from PBMCs, obtained after stem cell transplantation. Receptors originate from a human patient with POMP-related autoinflammation and immune dysregulation (PRAID). The graft donor may be the source of some T cells. The CDR3 runs from the conserved cysteine through the conserved F or W. Each record gives: J gene, V gene, D gene, clone size, CDR3 protein, CDR3 DNA. A D gene is named only where the DNA matches it firmly. The size of a clone is reported for some rows only, either as once, few or many, or as a class for expanded clones.

J: TRBJ1-2
V: TRBV6-6
D: -
size: -
CDR3: CASSYSIDGLGGYTF
DNA: TGTGCCAGCAGTTACTCGATTGATGGGTTAGGTGGCTACACCTTC

J: TRBJ2-5
V: TRBV2
D: TRBD2
size: -
CDR3: CASNGLGRDETQYF
DNA: TGTGCCAGCAACGGACTAGGGCGGGACGAGACCCAGTACTTC

J: TRBJ2-5
V: TRBV2
D: -
size: once
CDR3: CASSERARETQYF
DNA: TGTGCCAGCAGTGAAAGGGCTAGAGAGACCCAGTACTTC

J: TRBJ2-1
V: TRBV10-1
D: -
size: -
CDR3: CASSSLPYEDEQFF
DNA: TGCGCCAGCAGCTCCCTTCCCTACGAAGATGAGCAGTTCTTC

J: TRBJ2-5
V: TRBV5-1
D: -
size: -
CDR3: CASSFGTGGEQETQYF
DNA: TGCGCCAGCAGCTTTGGTACAGGCGGAGAACAAGAGACCCAGTACTTC

J: TRBJ2-3
V: TRBV19
D: -
size: -
CDR3: CASTPDSRSTDTQYF
DNA: TGTGCCAGTACTCCCGACTCGAGGAGCACAGATACGCAGTATTTT

J: TRBJ2-4
V: TRBV11-2
D: -
size: -
CDR3: CASSFGRGNIQYF
DNA: TGTGCCAGCAGCTTTGGTAGGGGAAACATTCAGTACTTC

J: TRBJ2-7
V: TRBV9
D: -
size: once
CDR3: CASSAWLGYEQYF
DNA: TGTGCCAGCAGCGCCTGGCTAGGCTACGAGCAGTACTTC

J: TRBJ1-6
V: TRBV5-1
D: TRBD1
size: few
CDR3: CASSKNPGQGYSPLHF
DNA: TGCGCCAGCAGCAAAAACCCGGGACAGGGGTATTCACCCCTCCACTTT

J: TRBJ1-5
V: TRBV11-2
D: TRBD1
size: few
CDR3: CASGDRGQPQHF
DNA: TGTGCCAGCGGCGACAGGGGCCAGCCCCAGCATTTT

J: TRBJ1-5
V: TRBV6-6
D: TRBD1
size: -
CDR3: CASSYRGTVNQPQHF
DNA: TGTGCCAGCAGTTACCGAGGGACAGTCAATCAGCCCCAGCATTTT

J: TRBJ2-7
V: TRBV15
D: -
size: -
CDR3: CATSRDPIGEDSRAYEQYF
DNA: TGTGCCACCAGCAGAGACCCGATAGGGGAGGACTCTCGGGCCTACGAGCAGTACTTC

J: TRBJ2-1
V: TRBV21-1
D: -
size: -
CDR3: CASSKNRASYNEQFF
DNA: TGTGCCAGCAGCAAAAACAGGGCCTCCTACAATGAGCAGTTCTTC

J: TRBJ2-1
V: TRBV2
D: -
size: -
CDR3: CASTRQVGYNEQFF
DNA: TGTGCCAGCACTAGACAGGTGGGCTACAATGAGCAGTTCTTC

J: TRBJ2-6
V: TRBV7-9
D: -
size: -
CDR3: CASSLEGYGANVLTF
DNA: TGTGCCAGCAGCCTAGAGGGATATGGGGCCAACGTCCTGACTTTC

J: TRBJ2-1
V: TRBV21-1
D: -
size: -
CDR3: CASSNRAYRRGPYNEQFF
DNA: TGTGCCAGCAGCAACCGAGCCTACAGGAGGGGGCCTTACAATGAGCAGTTCTTC

J: TRBJ2-3
V: TRBV18
D: -
size: -
CDR3: CASSPSRGGTDTQYF
DNA: TGTGCCAGCTCACCATCGAGGGGCGGGACAGATACGCAGTATTTT

J: TRBJ2-1
V: TRBV5-1
D: -
size: -
CDR3: CASSWNPRVSSYNEQFF
DNA: TGCGCCAGCAGCTGGAATCCCAGGGTAAGCTCCTACAATGAGCAGTTCTTC

J: TRBJ1-6
V: TRBV28
D: -
size: -
CDR3: CASSFGPTSSTNNSPLHF
DNA: TGTGCCAGCAGTTTCGGCCCTACCAGCTCGACCAATAATTCACCCCTCCACTTT

J: TRBJ2-5
V: TRBV19
D: -
size: -
CDR3: CASSIPRGMGEETQYF
DNA: TGTGCCAGTAGTATCCCCCGGGGAATGGGGGAAGAGACCCAGTACTTC

J: TRBJ1-1
V: TRBV5-1
D: -
size: -
CDR3: CASSPVVSGGNTEAFF
DNA: TGCGCCAGCAGCCCAGTTGTGAGTGGGGGGAACACTGAAGCTTTCTTT

J: TRBJ1-1
V: TRBV2
D: -
size: -
CDR3: CASRTPGTVNTEAFF
DNA: TGTGCCAGCAGGACCCCCGGGACCGTGAACACTGAAGCTTTCTTT

J: TRBJ1-2
V: TRBV29-1
D: -
size: -
CDR3: CSVGRGLNYGYTF
DNA: TGCAGCGTAGGCAGGGGACTTAACTATGGCTACACCTTC

J: TRBJ1-2
V: TRBV5-4
D: -
size: -
CDR3: CASSLGQANYGYTF
DNA: TGTGCCAGCAGCTTAGGGCAGGCCAACTATGGCTACACCTTC

J: TRBJ1-3
V: TRBV5-1
D: -
size: -
CDR3: CASSLGRNWGNTIYF
DNA: TGCGCCAGCAGCTTGGGAAGGAATTGGGGAAACACCATATATTTT

J: TRBJ2-1
V: TRBV6-5
D: TRBD1
size: -
CDR3: CASTLGTDPRNEQFF
DNA: TGTGCCAGCACCTTAGGGACAGACCCCCGAAATGAGCAGTTCTTC

J: TRBJ1-2
V: TRBV5-1
D: TRBD1
size: -
CDR3: CASRWDSYGYTF
DNA: TGCGCCAGCAGGTGGGACAGCTATGGCTACACCTTC

J: TRBJ2-4
V: TRBV21-1
D: -
size: -
CDR3: CASSKGTVFKNIQYF
DNA: TGTGCCAGCAGCAAGGGGACAGTTTTCAAAAACATTCAGTACTTC

J: TRBJ1-2
V: TRBV6-5
D: TRBD1
size: -
CDR3: CASRSPDRGHYGYTF
DNA: TGTGCCAGCCGGTCTCCGGACAGGGGGCATTATGGCTACACCTTC

J: TRBJ1-2
V: TRBV4-1
D: -
size: -
CDR3: CASSQDPRAEYYGYTF
DNA: TGCGCCAGCAGCCAAGATCCCAGGGCGGAATACTATGGCTACACCTTC

J: TRBJ2-1
V: TRBV24-1
D: TRBD1
size: -
CDR3: CARKGRGLRAYNEQFF
DNA: TGTGCCCGCAAGGGCAGGGGGCTTAGGGCCTACAATGAGCAGTTCTTC

J: TRBJ1-6
V: TRBV6-1
D: TRBD1
size: -
CDR3: CASSEAPRGQGGSPLHF
DNA: TGTGCCAGCAGTGAAGCGCCCCGTGGACAGGGTGGATCACCCCTCCACTTT

J: TRBJ2-3
V: TRBV5-1
D: TRBD1
size: -
CDR3: CASSSARTGGGTDTQYF
DNA: TGCGCCAGCAGCTCAGCCCGGACAGGGGGCGGCACAGATACGCAGTATTTT

J: TRBJ2-2
V: TRBV6-5
D: -
size: -
CDR3: CASRTDRTGELFF
DNA: TGTGCCAGCAGAACCGACAGGACCGGGGAGCTGTTTTTT

J: TRBJ1-4
V: TRBV7-9
D: -
size: -
CDR3: CASSLYGQKGEKLFF
DNA: TGTGCCAGCAGCTTATACGGGCAGAAGGGCGAAAAACTGTTTTTT

J: TRBJ2-1
V: TRBV24-1
D: -
size: few
CDR3: CATSDSTSPSSYNEQFF
DNA: TGTGCCACCAGTGATTCAACGTCCCCTAGCTCCTACAATGAGCAGTTCTTC

J: TRBJ1-5
V: TRBV18
D: -
size: few
CDR3: CASSRLWDDQPQHF
DNA: TGTGCCAGCTCACGTCTTTGGGACGATCAGCCCCAGCATTTT

J: TRBJ1-1
V: TRBV6-5
D: -
size: -
CDR3: CASSYYFTGRRTEAFF
DNA: TGTGCCAGCAGTTACTACTTTACAGGACGTCGCACTGAAGCTTTCTTT

J: TRBJ2-7
V: TRBV28
D: -
size: -
CDR3: CASSGAYEQYF
DNA: TGTGCCAGCAGTGGGGCTTACGAGCAGTACTTC

J: TRBJ2-3
V: TRBV9
D: TRBD2
size: -
CDR3: CASSVTGTSGRRTDTQYF
DNA: TGTGCCAGCAGCGTAACCGGGACTAGCGGGAGGCGCACAGATACGCAGTATTTT

J: TRBJ2-5
V: TRBV19
D: TRBD1
size: -
CDR3: CASRAGGYAPSQETQYF
DNA: TGTGCCAGTAGAGCAGGGGGCTATGCCCCATCTCAAGAGACCCAGTACTTC

J: TRBJ1-2
V: TRBV6-5
D: -
size: -
CDR3: CASTRRGTNGYTF
DNA: TGTGCCAGCACCCGAAGGGGGACTAATGGCTACACCTTC

J: TRBJ1-5
V: TRBV6-5
D: -
size: once
CDR3: CASRINSNQPQHF
DNA: TGTGCCAGCAGGATCAATAGCAATCAGCCCCAGCATTTT